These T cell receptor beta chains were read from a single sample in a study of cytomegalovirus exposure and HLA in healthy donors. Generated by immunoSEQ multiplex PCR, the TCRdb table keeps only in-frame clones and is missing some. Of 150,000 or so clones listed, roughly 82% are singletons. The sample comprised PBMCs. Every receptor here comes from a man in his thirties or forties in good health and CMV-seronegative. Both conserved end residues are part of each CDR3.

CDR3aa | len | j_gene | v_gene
CAVSGAGGNTGELFF | 15 | TRBJ2-2 | TRBV10-3
CSVEAGTGEKLFF | 13 | TRBJ1-4 | TRBV29-1
CASSLKRTGETNVLTF | 16 | TRBJ2-6 | TRBV7-9
CASSDNPRGQGEKLFF | 16 | TRBJ1-4 | TRBV2
CASSYARSGANGLTF | 15 | TRBJ2-6 | TRBV6-6
CASSYASYSNQPQHF | 15 | TRBJ1-5 | TRBV28
CSVATGQRALNTEAFF | 16 | TRBJ1-1 | TRBV29-1
CASSLGGQGAYEQYF | 15 | TRBJ2-7 | TRBV5-4
CASSSQGSGANGLTF | 15 | TRBJ2-6 | TRBV7-3
CASSLSASGGGETQYF | 16 | TRBJ2-5 | TRBV28
CASSGDSQETQYF | 13 | TRBJ2-5 | TRBV6-5